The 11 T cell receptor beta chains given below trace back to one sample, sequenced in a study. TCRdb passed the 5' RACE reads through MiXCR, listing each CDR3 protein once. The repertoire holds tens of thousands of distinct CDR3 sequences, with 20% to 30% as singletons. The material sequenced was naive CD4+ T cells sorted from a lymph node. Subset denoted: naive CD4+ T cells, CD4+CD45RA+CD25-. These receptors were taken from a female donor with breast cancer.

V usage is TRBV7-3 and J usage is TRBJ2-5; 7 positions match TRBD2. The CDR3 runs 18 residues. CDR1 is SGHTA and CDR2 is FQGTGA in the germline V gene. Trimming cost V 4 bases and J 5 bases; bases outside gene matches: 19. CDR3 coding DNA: TGTGCCAGCAGCTCTGGACGAATACTAGCGAGAGAAGGGGAGACCCAGTACTTC. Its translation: CASSSGRILAREGETQYF.

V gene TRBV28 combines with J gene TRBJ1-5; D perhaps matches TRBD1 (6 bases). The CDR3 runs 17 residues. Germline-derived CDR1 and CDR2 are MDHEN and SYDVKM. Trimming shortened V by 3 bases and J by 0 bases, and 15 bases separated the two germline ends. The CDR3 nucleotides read TGTGCCAGCAGTTTCGCCGCCGGACAGTTTAGCAATCAGCCCCAGCATTTT. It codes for CASSFAAGQFSNQPQHF.

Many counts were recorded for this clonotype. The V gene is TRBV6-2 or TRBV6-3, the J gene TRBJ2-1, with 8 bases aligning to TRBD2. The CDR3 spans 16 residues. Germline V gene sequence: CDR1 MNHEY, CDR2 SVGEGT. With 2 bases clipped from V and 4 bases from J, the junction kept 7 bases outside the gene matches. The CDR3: CASSYPSGSGYNEQFF. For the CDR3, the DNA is TGTGCCAGCAGTTACCCGAGCGGGAGCGGGTACAATGAGCAGTTCTTC.

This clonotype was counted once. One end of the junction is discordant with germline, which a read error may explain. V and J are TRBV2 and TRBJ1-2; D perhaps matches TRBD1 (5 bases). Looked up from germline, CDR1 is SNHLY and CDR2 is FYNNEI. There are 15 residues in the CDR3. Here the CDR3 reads CASRRQGDAGYGYTF. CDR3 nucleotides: TGTGCCAGCAGGCGACAAGGGGACGCCGGCTATGGCTACACCTTT.

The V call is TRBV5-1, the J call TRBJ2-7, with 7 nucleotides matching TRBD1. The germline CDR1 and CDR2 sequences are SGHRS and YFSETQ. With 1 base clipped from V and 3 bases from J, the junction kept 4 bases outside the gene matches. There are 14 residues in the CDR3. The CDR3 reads CASSLRGQFYEQYF. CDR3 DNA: TGCGCCAGCAGCTTGAGGGGACAGTTCTACGAGCAGTACTTC.

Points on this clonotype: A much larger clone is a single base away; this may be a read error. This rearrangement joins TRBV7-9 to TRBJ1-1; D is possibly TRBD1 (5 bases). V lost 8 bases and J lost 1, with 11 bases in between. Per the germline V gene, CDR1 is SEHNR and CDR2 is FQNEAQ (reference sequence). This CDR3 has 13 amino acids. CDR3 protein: CASGSDRNTEAFF. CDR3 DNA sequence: TGTGCCAGCGGCTCTGACAGGAACACTGAAGCTTTCTTT.

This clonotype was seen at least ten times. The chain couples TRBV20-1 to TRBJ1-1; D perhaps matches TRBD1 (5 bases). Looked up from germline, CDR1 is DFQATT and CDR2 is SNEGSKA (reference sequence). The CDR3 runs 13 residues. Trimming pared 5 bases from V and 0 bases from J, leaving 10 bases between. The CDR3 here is CSAGRQLNTEAFF. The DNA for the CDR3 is TGCAGTGCTGGGAGACAGTTGAACACTGAAGCTTTCTTT.

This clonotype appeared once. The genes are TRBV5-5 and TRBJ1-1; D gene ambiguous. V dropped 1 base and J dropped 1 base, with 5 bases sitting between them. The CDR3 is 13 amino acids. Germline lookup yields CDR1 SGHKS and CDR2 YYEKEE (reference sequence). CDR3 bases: TGTGCCAGCAGCTTGTACAGGAACACTGAAGCTTTCTTT. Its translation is CASSLYRNTEAFF.

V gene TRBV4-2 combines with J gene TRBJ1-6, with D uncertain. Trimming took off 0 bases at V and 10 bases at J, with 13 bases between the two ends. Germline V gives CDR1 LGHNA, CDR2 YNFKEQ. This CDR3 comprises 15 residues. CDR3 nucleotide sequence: TGTGCCAGCAGCCAAGATCGGACTTCGGAGTCACCCCTCCACTTT. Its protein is CASSQDRTSESPLHF.

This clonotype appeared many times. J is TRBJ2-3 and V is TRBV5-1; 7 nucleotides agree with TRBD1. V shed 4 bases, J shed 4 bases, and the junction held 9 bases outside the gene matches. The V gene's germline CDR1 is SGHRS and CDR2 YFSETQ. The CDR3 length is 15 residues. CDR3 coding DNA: TGCGCCAGCAGCCGGACAGGCGATTGGGCAGATACGCAGTATTTT. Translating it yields CASSRTGDWADTQYF.

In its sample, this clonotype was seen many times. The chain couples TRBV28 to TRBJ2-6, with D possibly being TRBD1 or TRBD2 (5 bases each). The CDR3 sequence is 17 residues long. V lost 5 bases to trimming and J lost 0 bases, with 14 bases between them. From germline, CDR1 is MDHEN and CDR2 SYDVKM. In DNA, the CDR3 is TGTGCCAGCAGTGGGGGACGGGGTAACTCTGGGGCCAACGTCCTGACTTTC. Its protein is CASSGGRGNSGANVLTF.